The 10 T cell receptor beta chains below were found in one sample sequenced in a study of Ad26.COV2.S vaccination and SARS-CoV-2 variants (dated by TCRdb to 2020 to 2023). The library was obtained by the immunoSEQ multiplex PCR assay. Not all clones reach the TCRdb copy of this immuneACCESS table, which keeps in-frame sequences only. Checked studies attribute under half of the gap to unresolved V genes and leave the rest unexplained. In all, the sample holds roughly 450,000 clones, and approximately 90% of those were seen once. 10% to 15% of the sample is held by the ten biggest clonotypes. This specimen's treatment or condition label, interpreted: 15 to 20 received Ad26.COV2.S at low or high dose, single or two shots; 5 received placebo; per-sample allocation not given. Repertoires of vaccine and placebo recipients were sequenced from samples taken on day 63 after the first injection. The sample in question was peripheral blood, obtained in a trial of Ad26.COV2.S vaccine versus placebo. The receptors were sampled from a person between 18 and 65 years old who received the Ad26.COV2.S COVID-19 vaccine or a placebo.

V and J are TRBV12-3 or TRBV12-4 and TRBJ2-5; 7 bases fit TRBD1. The CDR3 spans 12 residues. Trimming cost V 6 bases and J 9 bases; bases outside gene matches: 7. CDR3 DNA: TGTGCCAGCAGATTCCGGGACAGAGCCCAGTACTTC. Residues: CASRFRDRAQYF.

V is TRBV6-2 or TRBV6-3 and J is TRBJ2-5; D is perhaps TRBD1 or TRBD2 (6 bases each). The CDR3 runs 14 residues. The germline V gene has CDR1 MNHEY and CDR2 SVGEGT. Trimming stripped 1 base from V and 4 bases from J, with 10 bases between. CDR3 protein: CASSYWGAGETQYF. Written as DNA, the CDR3 is TGTGCCAGCAGTTACTGGGGGGCTGGAGAGACCCAGTACTTC.

CDR3: CASSWGAPAYEQYF. The DNA for the CDR3 is TGTGCCAGCAGTTGGGGCGCTCCGGCCTACGAGCAGTACTTC. The chain carries TRBV27 and TRBJ2-7; D possibly corresponds to TRBD1 (5 bases). Per germline, CDR1 MNHEY and CDR2 SMNVEV (reference sequence). Trimming took 4 bases from V and 2 from J, leaving 12 bases between them. This CDR3 has 14 residues.

This chain uses TRBV6-2 or TRBV6-3 with TRBJ1-4; D call uncertain. Trimming stripped 5 bases from V and 8 bases from J, with 9 bases between. CDR3 length: 12 residues. Germline values: CDR1 MNHEY, CDR2 SVGEGT. Here the CDR3 reads CASSPRTEKLFF. CDR3 nucleotides: TGTGCCAGCAGTCCACGGACCGAAAAACTGTTTTTT.

This clone has just one count. This chain links TRBV25-1 with TRBJ2-3, with 9 bases lining up with TRBD1. With 4 bases clipped from V and 5 bases from J, the junction kept 4 bases outside the gene matches. Germline V lookup: CDR1 MGHDK, CDR2 SYGVNS. CDR3 length equals 14 residues. The CDR3, as DNA: TGTGCCAGCAGTGCACAGGGGGCAGGAGATACGCAGTATTTT. Encoded protein: CASSAQGAGDTQYF.

The rearrangement joins TRBV12-3 or TRBV12-4 to TRBJ2-1; tentatively, D is TRBD1 (6 bases). CDR3 size: 13 residues. V was cut by 3 bases and J by 4 bases, with 7 bases left in between. The DNA for the CDR3 is TGTGCCAGCAGTTTTGGACAGTACAATGAGCAGTTCTTC. Protein product: CASSFGQYNEQFF.

The rearrangement links TRBV18 to TRBJ1-2; TRBD1 is a possible D gene (6 bases). From germline, CDR1 is KGHSH and CDR2 LQKENI. Trimming took off 4 bases at V and 0 bases at J, with 9 bases between the two ends. There are 14 residues in the CDR3. In DNA, the CDR3 is TGTGCCAGCTCACGACAGGCCCCTAACTATGGCTACACCTTC. Its protein is CASSRQAPNYGYTF.

The V and J genes are TRBV9 and TRBJ2-7; 7 bases are a match to TRBD1. CDR1 is SGDLS and CDR2 is YYNGEE in the germline V gene. This CDR3 is 15 amino acids long. The V and J ends lost 0 bases and 2 bases, in that order; junction bases with no gene match: 5. In DNA, the CDR3 is TGTGCCAGCAGCGTAGAGGGGGACAGAGCCTACGAGCAGTACTTC. This sequence encodes CASSVEGDRAYEQYF.

The rearrangement uses TRBV27 and TRBJ1-6; no clear D. The CDR3 contains 14 residues. Trimming stripped 4 bases from V and 9 bases from J, with 13 bases between. Germline V lookup: CDR1 MNHEY, CDR2 SMNVEV (reference sequence). The CDR3 loop reads CASSWTGPGSPLHF. Written as DNA, the CDR3 is TGTGCCAGCAGTTGGACGGGCCCGGGTTCACCCCTCCACTTT.

As for this clone: Different DNA sequences within this sample yield the same CDR3. V is TRBV29-1 and J is TRBJ2-3; D perhaps matches TRBD1 (6 bases). CDR3 length equals 13 residues. Per the germline V gene, CDR1 is SQVTM and CDR2 is ANQGSEA. Trimming removed 6 bases from V and 0 bases from J, with 10 bases in between. CDR3 amino acids: CSVRQASTDTQYF. The CDR3 region has the DNA TGCAGCGTCCGACAGGCTAGCACAGATACGCAGTATTTT.